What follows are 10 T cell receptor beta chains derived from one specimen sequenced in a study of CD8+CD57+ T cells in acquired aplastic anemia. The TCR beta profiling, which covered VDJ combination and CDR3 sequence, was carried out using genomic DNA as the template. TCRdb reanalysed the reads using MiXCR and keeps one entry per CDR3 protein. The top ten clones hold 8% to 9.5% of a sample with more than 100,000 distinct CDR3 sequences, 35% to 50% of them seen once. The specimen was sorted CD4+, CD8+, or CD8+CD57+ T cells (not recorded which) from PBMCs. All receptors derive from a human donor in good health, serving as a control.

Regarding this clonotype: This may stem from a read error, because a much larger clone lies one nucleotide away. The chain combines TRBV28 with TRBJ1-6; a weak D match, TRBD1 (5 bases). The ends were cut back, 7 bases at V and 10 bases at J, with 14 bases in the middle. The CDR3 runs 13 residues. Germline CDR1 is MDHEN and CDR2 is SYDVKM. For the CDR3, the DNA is TGTGCCAGCATCGCAGGGAGGGACTCACCCCTCCACTTT. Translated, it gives CASIAGRDSPLHF.

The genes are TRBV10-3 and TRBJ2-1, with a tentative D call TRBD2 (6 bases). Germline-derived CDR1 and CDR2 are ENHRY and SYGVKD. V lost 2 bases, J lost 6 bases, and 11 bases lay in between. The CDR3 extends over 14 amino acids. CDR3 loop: CAISEASASNEQFF. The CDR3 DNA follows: TGTGCCATCAGTGAGGCTAGCGCCAGCAATGAGCAGTTCTTC.

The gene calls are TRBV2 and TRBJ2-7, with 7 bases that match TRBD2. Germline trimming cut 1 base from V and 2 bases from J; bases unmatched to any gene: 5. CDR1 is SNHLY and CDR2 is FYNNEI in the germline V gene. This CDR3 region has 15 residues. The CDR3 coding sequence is TGTGCCAGCAGTGAAGAGGGCGGGGGAGCCTACGAGCAGTACTTC. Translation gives CASSEEGGGAYEQYF.

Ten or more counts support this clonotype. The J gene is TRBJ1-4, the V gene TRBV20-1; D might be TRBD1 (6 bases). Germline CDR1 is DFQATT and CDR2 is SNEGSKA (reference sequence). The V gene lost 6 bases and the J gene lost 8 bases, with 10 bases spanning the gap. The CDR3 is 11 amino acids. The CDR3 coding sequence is TGCAGTGCCATCGACAGGGAAAAACTGTTTTTT. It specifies CSAIDREKLFF.

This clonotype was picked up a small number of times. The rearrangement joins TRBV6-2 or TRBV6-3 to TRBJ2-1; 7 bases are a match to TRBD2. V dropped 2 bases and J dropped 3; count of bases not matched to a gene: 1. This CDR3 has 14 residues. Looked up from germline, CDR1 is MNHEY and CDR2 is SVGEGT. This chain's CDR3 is CASSYAGDYNEQFF. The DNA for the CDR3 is TGTGCCAGCAGTTACGCGGGGGACTACAATGAGCAGTTCTTC.

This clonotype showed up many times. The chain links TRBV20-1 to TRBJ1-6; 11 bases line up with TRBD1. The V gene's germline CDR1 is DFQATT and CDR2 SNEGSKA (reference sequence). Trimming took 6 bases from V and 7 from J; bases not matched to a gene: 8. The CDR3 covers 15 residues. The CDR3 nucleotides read TGCAGTGCAGCCGGGACAGGGGGACGAAATTCACCCCTCCACTTT. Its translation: CSAAGTGGRNSPLHF.

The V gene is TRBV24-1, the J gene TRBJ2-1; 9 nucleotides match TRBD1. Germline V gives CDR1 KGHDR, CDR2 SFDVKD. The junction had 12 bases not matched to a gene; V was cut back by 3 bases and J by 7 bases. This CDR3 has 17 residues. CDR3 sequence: CATSDQAPGQGRNEQFF. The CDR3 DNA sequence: TGTGCCACCAGTGATCAGGCCCCGGGACAGGGAAGAAATGAGCAGTTCTTC.

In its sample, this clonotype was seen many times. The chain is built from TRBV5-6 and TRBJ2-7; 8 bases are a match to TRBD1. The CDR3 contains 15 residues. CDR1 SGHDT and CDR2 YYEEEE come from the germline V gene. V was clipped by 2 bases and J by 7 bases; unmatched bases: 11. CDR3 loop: CASSFTGTGSWEQYF. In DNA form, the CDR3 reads TGTGCCAGCAGCTTTACCGGGACAGGCTCTTGGGAGCAGTACTTC.

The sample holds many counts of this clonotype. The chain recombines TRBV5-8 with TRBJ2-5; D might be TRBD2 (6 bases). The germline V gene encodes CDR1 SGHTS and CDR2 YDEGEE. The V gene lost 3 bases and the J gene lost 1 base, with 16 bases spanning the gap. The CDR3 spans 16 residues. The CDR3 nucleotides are TGTGCCAGCAGCTCGCGAGGCGGGACCTTCCAAGAGACCCAGTACTTC. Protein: CASSSRGGTFQETQYF.

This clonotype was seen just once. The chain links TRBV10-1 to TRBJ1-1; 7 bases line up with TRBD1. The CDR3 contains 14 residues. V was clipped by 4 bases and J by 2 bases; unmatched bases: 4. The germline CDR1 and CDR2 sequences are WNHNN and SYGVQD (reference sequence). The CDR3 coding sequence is TGCGCCAGCAGTGGTGGAGGGGGCAACACTGAAGCTTTCTTT. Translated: CASSGGGGNTEAFF.